This TCR beta chain was profiled in a study of cytomegalovirus exposure and HLA in healthy donors. The study's findings and limits: It was likely that a cluster of highly shared sequence variants was a sequencing artifact. A few chains tied to CMV proved CMV antigen-specific in vitro. Across donors, presence/absence analyses took sequencing depth to be roughly uniform. It was shown in a later analysis that HLA-associated TCR beta chains were more clonally expanded than other, equally common chains.

The study ran its PCR with 60 Vbeta and 13 Jbeta primers. The protocol was immunoSEQ multiplex PCR, while the TCRdb copy is restricted to in-frame clones and leaves out a portion. The sample includes under 200,000 clones, approximately 80% of them seen just once. V shed 1 base and J shed 2 bases, with 12 bases lying between them. Germline V gene sequence: CDR1 SEHNR, CDR2 FQNEAQ (reference sequence). The CDR3 is 16 amino acids. This clone has only a few counts. Its antigen is currently unknown. Sequences were obtained from PBMCs. The source of this sequence is a man aged 40-49 years in good health and CMV-seronegative. V gene TRBV7-9 combines with J gene TRBJ1-5; D is perhaps TRBD1 (5 bases). CDR3 sequence (DNA): TGTGCCAGCAGCTTAGGGGGGGAATGGGGCAATCAGCCCCAGCATTTT. Translation gives CASSLGGEWGNQPQHF.